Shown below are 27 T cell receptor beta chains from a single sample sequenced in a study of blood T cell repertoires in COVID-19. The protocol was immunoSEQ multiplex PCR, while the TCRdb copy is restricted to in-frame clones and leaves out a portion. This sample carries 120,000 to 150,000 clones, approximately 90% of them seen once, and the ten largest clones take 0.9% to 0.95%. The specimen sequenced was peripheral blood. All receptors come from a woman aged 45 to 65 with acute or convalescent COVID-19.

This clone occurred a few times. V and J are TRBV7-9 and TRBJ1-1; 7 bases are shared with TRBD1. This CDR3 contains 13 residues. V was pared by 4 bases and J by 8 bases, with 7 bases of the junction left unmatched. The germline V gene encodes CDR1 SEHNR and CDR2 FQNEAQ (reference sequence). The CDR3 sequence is CASSSPWDSEAFF. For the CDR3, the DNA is TGTGCCAGCAGCTCGCCCTGGGACAGCGAAGCTTTCTTT. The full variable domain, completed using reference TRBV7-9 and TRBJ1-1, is DTGVSQNPRHKITKRGQNVTFRCDPISEHNRLYWYRQTLGQGPEFLTYFQNEAQLEKSRLLSDRFSAERPKGSFSTLEIQRTEQGDSAMYLCASSSPWDSEAFFGQGTRLTVV.

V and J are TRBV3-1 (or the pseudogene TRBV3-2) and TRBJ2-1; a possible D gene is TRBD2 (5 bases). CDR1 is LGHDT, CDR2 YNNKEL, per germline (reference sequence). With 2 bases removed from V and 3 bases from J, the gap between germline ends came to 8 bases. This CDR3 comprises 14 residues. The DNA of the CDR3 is TGTGCCAGCAGCCAACGAGGACTCTACAATGAGCAGTTCTTC. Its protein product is CASSQRGLYNEQFF.

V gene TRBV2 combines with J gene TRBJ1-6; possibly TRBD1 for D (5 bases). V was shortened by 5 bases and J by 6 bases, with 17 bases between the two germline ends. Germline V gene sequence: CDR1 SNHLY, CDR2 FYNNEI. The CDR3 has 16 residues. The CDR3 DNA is TGTGCCAGCAGTCCGCGAAGGACATCTGGTAATTCACCCCTCCACTTT. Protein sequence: CASSPRRTSGNSPLHF.

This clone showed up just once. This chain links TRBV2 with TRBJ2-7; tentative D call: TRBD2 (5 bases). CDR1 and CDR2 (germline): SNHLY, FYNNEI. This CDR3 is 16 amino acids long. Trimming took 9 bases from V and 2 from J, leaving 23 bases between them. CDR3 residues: CARRRDEGYIPYEQYF. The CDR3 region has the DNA TGTGCCAGAAGAAGGGATGAGGGCTATATACCCTACGAGCAGTACTTC.

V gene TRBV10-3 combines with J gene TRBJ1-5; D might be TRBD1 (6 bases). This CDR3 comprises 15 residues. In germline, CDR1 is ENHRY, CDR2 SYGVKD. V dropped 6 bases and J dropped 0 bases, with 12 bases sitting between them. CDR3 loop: CAISQDSYSNQPQHF. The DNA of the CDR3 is TGTGCCATCAGCCAGGACAGTTATAGCAATCAGCCCCAGCATTTT.

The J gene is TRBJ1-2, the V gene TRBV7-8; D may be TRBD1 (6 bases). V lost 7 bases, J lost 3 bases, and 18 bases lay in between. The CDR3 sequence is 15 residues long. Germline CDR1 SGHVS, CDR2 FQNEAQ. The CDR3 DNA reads TGTGCCAGCACCGTTAAAATGGACAGTGACTATGGCTACACCTTC. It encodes CASTVKMDSDYGYTF. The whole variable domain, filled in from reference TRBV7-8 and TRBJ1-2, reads GAGVSQSPRYKVAKRGQDVALRCDPISGHVSLFWYQQALGQGPEFLTYFQNEAQLDKSGLPSDRFFAERPEGSVSTLKIQRTQQEDSAVYLCASTVKMDSDYGYTFGSGTRLTVV.

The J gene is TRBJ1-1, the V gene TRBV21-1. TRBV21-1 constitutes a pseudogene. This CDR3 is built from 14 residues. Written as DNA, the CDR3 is TGTGCCAGCAGCAAATGGCACCTTCGGGGGAAAGCTTTCTTT. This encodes CASSKWHLRGKAFF.

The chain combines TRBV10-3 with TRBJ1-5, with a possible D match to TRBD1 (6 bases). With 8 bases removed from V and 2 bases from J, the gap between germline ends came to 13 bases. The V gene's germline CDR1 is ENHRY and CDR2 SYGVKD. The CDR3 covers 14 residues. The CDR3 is CAIADSGGNQPQHF. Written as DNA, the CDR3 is TGTGCCATCGCGGACAGCGGTGGCAATCAGCCCCAGCATTTT.

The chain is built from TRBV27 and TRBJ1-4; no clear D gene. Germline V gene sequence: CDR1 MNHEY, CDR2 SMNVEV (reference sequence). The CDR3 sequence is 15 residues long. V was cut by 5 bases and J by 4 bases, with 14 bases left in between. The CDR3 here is CASSVLRGFNEKLFF. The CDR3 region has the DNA TGTGCCAGCAGTGTACTCAGAGGATTTAATGAAAAACTGTTTTTT. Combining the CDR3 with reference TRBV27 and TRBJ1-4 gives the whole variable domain EAQVTQNPRYLITVTGKKLTVTCSQNMNHEYMSWYRQDPGLGLRQIYYSMNVEVTDKGDVPEGYKVSRKEKRNFPLILESPSPNQTSLYFCASSVLRGFNEKLFFGSGTQLSVL.

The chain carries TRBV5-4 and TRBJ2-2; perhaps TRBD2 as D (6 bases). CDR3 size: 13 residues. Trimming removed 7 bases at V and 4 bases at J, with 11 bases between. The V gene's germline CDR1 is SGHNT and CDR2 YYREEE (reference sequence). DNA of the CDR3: TGTGCCAGCGGGGGGTCTGGCACCGGGGAGCTGTTTTTT. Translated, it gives CASGGSGTGELFF.

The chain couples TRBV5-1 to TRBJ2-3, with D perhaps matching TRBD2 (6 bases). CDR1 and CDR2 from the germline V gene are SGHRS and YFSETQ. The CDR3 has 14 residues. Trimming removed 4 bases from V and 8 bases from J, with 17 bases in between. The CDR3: CASSLGLNRGTQYF. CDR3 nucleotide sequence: TGCGCCAGCAGCCTCGGACTAAACAGAGGTACGCAGTATTTT.

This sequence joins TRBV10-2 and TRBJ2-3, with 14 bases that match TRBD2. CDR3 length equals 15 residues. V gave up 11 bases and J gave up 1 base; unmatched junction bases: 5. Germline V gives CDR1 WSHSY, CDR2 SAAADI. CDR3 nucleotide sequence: TGCGCCCTTCGGACTAGCGGGGGGCGCACAGATACGCAGTATTTT. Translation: CALRTSGGRTDTQYF.

CDR3 DNA: TGTGCCAGCAGCTTAAACAGAAACTCTGGAAACACCATATATTTT. This sequence encodes CASSLNRNSGNTIYF. V and J are TRBV7-9 and TRBJ1-3, with unresolved D. Trimming removed 2 bases from V and 0 bases from J, with 8 bases in between. This CDR3 is built from 15 residues. CDR1 SEHNR and CDR2 FQNEAQ come from the germline V gene (reference sequence).

The chain's CDR3 is CASSLRGQGGNYGYTF. For the CDR3, the DNA is TGCGCCAGCAGCTTGCGTGGACAGGGAGGCAACTATGGCTACACCTTC. This chain uses TRBV5-1 with TRBJ1-2; 8 bases fit TRBD1. The CDR3 totals 16 residues. J was trimmed by 2 bases and V by 1 base; bases with no gene match: 7. Germline CDR1 and CDR2: SGHRS and YFSETQ.

CDR3 sequence: CTSGGRQSGNTIYF. For the CDR3, the DNA is TGCACCAGCGGGGGCAGGCAGTCTGGAAACACCATATATTTT. The chain is built from TRBV1 and TRBJ1-3; TRBD1, as called in the table, went unchecked against the DNA. TRBV1 is assigned pseudogene status. This CDR3 comprises 14 residues.

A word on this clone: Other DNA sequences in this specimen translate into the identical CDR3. For the CDR3, the DNA is TGCGCCAGCAGCTCGGGACTAAACACCGGGGAGCTGTTTTTT. Protein sequence: CASSSGLNTGELFF. The gene calls are TRBV5-1 and TRBJ2-2; 7 bases are a match to TRBD2. The CDR3 length is 14 residues. The V segment lost 3 bases and the J segment 2 bases; nucleotides outside the gene matches: 1. Germline CDR1 SGHRS, CDR2 YFSETQ.

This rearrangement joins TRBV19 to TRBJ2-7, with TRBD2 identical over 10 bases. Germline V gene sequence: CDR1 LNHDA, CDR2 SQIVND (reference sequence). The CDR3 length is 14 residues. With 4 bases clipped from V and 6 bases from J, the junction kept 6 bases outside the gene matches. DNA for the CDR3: TGTGCCAGTAGTAAGAGCGGGAGGGCCTCCGAGCAGTACTTC. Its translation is CASSKSGRASEQYF.

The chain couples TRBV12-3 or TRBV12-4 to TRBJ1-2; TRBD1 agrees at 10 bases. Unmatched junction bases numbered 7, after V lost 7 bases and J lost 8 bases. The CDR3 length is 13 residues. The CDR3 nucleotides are TGTGCCAGCACGGGACAGGGGAATGGGGGCTACACCTTC. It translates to CASTGQGNGGYTF.

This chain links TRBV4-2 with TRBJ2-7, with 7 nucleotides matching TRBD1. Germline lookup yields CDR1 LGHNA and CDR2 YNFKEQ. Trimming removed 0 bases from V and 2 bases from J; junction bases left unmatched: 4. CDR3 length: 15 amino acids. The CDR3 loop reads CASSQDWQGAYEQYF. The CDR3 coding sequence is TGTGCCAGCAGCCAAGATTGGCAGGGGGCCTACGAGCAGTACTTC.

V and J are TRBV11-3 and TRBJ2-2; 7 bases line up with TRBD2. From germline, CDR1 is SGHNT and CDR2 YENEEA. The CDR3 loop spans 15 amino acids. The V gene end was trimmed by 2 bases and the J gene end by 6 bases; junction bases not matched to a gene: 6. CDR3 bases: TGTGCCAGCAGCTTAAATGGCGGGAGCGCCGGGGAGCTGTTTTTT. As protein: CASSLNGGSAGELFF. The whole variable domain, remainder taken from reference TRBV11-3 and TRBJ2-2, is EAGVVQSPRYKIIEKKQPVAFWCNPISGHNTLYWYLQNLGQGPELLIRYENEEAVDDSQLPKDRFSAERLKGVDSTLKIQPAELGDSAVYLCASSLNGGSAGELFFGEGSRLTVL.

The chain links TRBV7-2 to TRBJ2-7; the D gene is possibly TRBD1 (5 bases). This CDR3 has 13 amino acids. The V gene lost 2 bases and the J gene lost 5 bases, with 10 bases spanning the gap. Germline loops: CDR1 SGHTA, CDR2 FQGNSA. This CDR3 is CASSLIGHHEQYF. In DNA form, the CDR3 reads TGTGCCAGCAGCTTAATCGGACACCACGAGCAGTACTTC.

CDR3 sequence reads: CASSSSSYEQYF. The CDR3 nucleotides read TGTGCCAGCAGCTCGAGCTCCTACGAGCAGTACTTC. This sequence joins TRBV14 and TRBJ2-7; D not certain. This CDR3 has 12 amino acids. V was cut by 5 bases and J by 0 bases, with 5 bases left in between. In germline, CDR1 is SGHDN, CDR2 FVKESK.

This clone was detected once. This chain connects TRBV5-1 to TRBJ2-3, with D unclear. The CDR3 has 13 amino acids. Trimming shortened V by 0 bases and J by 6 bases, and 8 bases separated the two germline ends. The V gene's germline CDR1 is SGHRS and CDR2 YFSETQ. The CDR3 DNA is TGCGCCAGCAGCTTGGAGTTCGGGGATACGCAGTATTTT. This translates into CASSLEFGDTQYF.

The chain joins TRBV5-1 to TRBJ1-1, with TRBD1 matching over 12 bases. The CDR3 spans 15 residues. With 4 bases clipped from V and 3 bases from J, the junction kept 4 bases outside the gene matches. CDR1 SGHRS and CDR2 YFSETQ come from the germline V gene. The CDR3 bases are TGCGCCAGCAGCCGAAGGGACAGGGGGCACACTGAAGCTTTCTTT. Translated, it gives CASSRRDRGHTEAFF.

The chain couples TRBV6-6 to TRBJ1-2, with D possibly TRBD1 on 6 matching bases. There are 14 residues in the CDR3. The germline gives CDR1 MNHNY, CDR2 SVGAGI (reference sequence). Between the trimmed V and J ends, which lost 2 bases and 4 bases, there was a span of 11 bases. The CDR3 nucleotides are TGTGCCAGCAGTTACACAGGACAGCTCTATGGCTACACCTTC. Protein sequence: CASSYTGQLYGYTF.

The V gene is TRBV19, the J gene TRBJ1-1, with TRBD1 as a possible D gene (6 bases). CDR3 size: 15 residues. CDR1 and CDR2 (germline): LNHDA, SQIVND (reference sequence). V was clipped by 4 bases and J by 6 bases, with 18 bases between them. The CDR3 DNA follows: TGTGCCAGTAGTAACGGGGTTAGGGGGTATCCTGAAGCTTTCTTT. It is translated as CASSNGVRGYPEAFF.

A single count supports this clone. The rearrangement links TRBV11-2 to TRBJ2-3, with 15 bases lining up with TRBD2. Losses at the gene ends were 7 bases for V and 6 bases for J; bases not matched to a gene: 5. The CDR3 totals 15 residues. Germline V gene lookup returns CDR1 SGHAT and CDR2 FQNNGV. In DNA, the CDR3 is TGTGCCAGCACCTCCGGGACTAGCGGGAGGGATACGCAGTATTTT. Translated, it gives CASTSGTSGRDTQYF.